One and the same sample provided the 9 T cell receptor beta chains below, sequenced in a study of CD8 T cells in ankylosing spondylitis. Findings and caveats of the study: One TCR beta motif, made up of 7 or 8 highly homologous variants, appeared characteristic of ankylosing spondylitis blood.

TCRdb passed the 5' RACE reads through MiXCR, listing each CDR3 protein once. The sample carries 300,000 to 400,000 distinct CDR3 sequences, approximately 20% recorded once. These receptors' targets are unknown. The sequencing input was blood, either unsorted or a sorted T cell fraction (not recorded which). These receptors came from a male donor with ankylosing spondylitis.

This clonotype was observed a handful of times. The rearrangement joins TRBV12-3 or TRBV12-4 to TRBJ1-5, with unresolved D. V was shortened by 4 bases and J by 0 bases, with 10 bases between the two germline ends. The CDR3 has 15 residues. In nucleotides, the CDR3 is TGTGCCAGCAGTTCCCAAGGTCTTAGCAATCAGCCCCAGCATTTT. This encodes CASSSQGLSNQPQHF.

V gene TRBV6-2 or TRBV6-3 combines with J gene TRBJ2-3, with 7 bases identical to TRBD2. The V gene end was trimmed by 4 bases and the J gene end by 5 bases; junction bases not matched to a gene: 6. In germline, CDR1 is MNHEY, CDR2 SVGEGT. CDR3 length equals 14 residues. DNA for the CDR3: TGTGCCAGCAGTTTCCTATCTAGCGGAGATACGCAGTATTTT. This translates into CASSFLSSGDTQYF.

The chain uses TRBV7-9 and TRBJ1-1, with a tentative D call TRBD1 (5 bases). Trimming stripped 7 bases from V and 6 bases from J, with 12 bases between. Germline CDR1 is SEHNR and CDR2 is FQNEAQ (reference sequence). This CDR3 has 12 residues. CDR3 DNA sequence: TGTGCCAGCACCAGTGGGGGACCTGAAGCTTTCTTT. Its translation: CASTSGGPEAFF.

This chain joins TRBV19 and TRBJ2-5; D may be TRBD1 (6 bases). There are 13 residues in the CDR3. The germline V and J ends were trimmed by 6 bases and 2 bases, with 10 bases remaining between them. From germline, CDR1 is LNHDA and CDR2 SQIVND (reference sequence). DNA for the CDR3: TGTGCCAGTAGCATCGGACAGCAAGAGACCCAGTACTTC. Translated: CASSIGQQETQYF.

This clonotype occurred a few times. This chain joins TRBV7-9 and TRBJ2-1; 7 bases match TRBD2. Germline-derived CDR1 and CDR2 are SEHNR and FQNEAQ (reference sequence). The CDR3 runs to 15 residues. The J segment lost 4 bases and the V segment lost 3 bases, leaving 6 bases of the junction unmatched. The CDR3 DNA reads TGTGCCAGCAGCTTGGGCGGGAGTGGGTACAATGAGCAGTTCTTC. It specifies CASSLGGSGYNEQFF.

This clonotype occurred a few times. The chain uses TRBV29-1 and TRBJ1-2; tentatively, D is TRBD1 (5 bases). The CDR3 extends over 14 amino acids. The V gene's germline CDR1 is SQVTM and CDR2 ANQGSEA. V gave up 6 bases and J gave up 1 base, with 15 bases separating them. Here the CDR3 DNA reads TGCAGCGTAACACTGGGGCAGTATAACTATGGCTACACCTTC. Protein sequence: CSVTLGQYNYGYTF.

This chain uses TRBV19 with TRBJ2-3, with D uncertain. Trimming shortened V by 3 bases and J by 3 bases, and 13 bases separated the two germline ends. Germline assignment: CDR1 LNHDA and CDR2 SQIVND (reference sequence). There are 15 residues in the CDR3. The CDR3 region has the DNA TGTGCCAGTAGTATTTTCGGACCGAGGACAGATACGCAGTATTTT. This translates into CASSIFGPRTDTQYF.

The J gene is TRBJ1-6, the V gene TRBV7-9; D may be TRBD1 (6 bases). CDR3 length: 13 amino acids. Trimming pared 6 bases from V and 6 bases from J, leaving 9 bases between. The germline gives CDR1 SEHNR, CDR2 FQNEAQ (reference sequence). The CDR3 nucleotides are TGTGCCAGCAGTTCAGGGGCTAATTCACCCCTCCACTTT. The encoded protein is CASSSGANSPLHF.

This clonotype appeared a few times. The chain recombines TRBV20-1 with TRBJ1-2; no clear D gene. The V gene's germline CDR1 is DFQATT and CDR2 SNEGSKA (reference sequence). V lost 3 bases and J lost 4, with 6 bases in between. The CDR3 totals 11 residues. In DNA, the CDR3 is TGCAGTGCTAGGCCCCTCTATGGCTACACCTTC. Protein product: CSARPLYGYTF.